A single sample is the source of the 27 T cell receptor beta chains below, sequenced in a study of beta chain features in type 1 diabetes. Of the isolated RNA, all was reverse transcribed, and so the sequenced material was expressed TCRB transcripts. Generated by immunoSEQ multiplex PCR, the TCRdb table keeps only in-frame clones and is missing some. This sample has hundreds of thousands of clones; around 12% occur once, and the top ten carry less than 0.02%. The material sequenced was naive CD4+ T cells from blood. Every receptor here comes from a young man in good health.

This clone showed up just a few times. The chain combines TRBV18 with TRBJ1-1; TRBD1 might be the D (5 bases). The CDR3 has 14 residues. The ends were cut back, 5 bases at V and 5 bases at J, with 15 bases in the middle. Per the germline V gene, CDR1 is KGHSH and CDR2 is LQKENI. The CDR3: CASSSSRVATEAFF. The CDR3 DNA is TGTGCCAGCTCAAGCAGCAGGGTAGCAACTGAAGCTTTCTTT.

The chain joins TRBV30 to TRBJ1-2, with D uncertain. Trimming removed 2 bases at V and 3 bases at J, with 4 bases between. The germline V gene encodes CDR1 GTSNPN and CDR2 SVGIG (reference sequence). The CDR3 has 11 amino acids. The CDR3 DNA follows: TGTGCCTGGAGTCAGGACTATGGCTACACCTTC. Its protein product is CAWSQDYGYTF.

This chain uses TRBV7-9 with TRBJ2-3; no firm D call. Germline CDR1 SEHNR, CDR2 FQNEAQ (reference sequence). Trimming took off 0 bases at V and 4 bases at J, with 8 bases between the two ends. The CDR3 runs 14 residues. The CDR3 reads CASSLARSSDTQYF. The CDR3 region has the DNA TGTGCCAGCAGCTTAGCCCGGTCTTCAGATACGCAGTATTTT.

The chain couples TRBV29-1 to TRBJ1-1; 10 positions agree with TRBD1. Germline CDR1 is SQVTM and CDR2 is ANQGSEA. The CDR3 totals 13 residues. V shed 6 bases and J 5 bases; nucleotides not matched to a gene: 6. The CDR3 DNA reads as TGCAGCGTGGCGACAGGGGGCTTGACTGAAGCTTTCTTT. This codes for CSVATGGLTEAFF.

V usage is TRBV4-3 and J usage is TRBJ1-2; perhaps TRBD1 as D (5 bases). Per germline, CDR1 LGHNA and CDR2 YSLEER. The V end lost 0 bases, the J end lost 2 bases, and 10 bases lay between the germline ends. The CDR3 sequence is 15 residues long. CDR3 residues: CASSQDREGNYGYTF. CDR3 DNA: TGCGCCAGCAGCCAAGATAGGGAGGGGAACTATGGCTACACCTTC.

This clone was observed a few times. CDR3 region: CASSGWGQGSTEAFF. The CDR3 nucleotides are TGTGCCAGCAGTGGATGGGGACAGGGGAGCACTGAAGCTTTCTTT. The rearrangement joins TRBV28 to TRBJ1-1; 10 bases are shared with TRBD1. CDR1 and CDR2 (germline): MDHEN, SYDVKM. CDR3 size: 15 residues. V lost 5 bases to trimming and J lost 4 bases; unmatched junction nucleotides: 7.

In DNA form, the CDR3 reads TGTGCCAGCAGCTTAGCTAGCGGGAGAGTCACCGGGGAGCTGTTTTTT. It codes for CASSLASGRVTGELFF. The gene calls are TRBV7-2 and TRBJ2-2, with 9 bases identical to TRBD2. Germline V gives CDR1 SGHTA, CDR2 FQGNSA. The CDR3 is 16 amino acids. J gave up 4 bases and V 0 bases, and 3 bases lay outside the gene matches.

This sequence joins TRBV28 and TRBJ2-1, with D unresolved. Trimming removed 5 bases from V and 4 bases from J, with 3 bases in between. The CDR3 covers 11 residues. CDR1 MDHEN and CDR2 SYDVKM come from the germline V gene. CDR3 DNA: TGTGCCAGCAGTCATTACAATGAGCAGTTCTTC. Encoded protein: CASSHYNEQFF.

This clone occurred a few times. The chain employs TRBV9 and TRBJ1-2; 10 bases line up with TRBD1. Germline CDR1 and CDR2: SGDLS and YYNGEE. The trim removed 2 bases at V and 7 bases at J, leaving 5 bases unmatched. This CDR3 contains 14 residues. The CDR3 DNA is TGTGCCAGCAGCGTCGGGACAGGGGATGGTGGCTACACCTTC. Encoded protein: CASSVGTGDGGYTF.

V is TRBV30 and J is TRBJ1-2; 9 bases line up with TRBD1. Per the germline V gene, CDR1 is GTSNPN and CDR2 is SVGIG (reference sequence). The CDR3 sequence is 15 residues long. J lost 7 bases, V lost 5 bases, and 14 bases had no gene match. This chain's CDR3 is CAWGTGGRQRPGYTF. The CDR3 region has the DNA TGTGCCTGGGGTACAGGGGGCAGACAGCGGCCTGGCTACACCTTC.

Note on this clone: This same CDR3 is encoded by further DNA sequences in the sample. The chain uses TRBV9 and TRBJ2-5, with D unclear. The CDR3 contains 11 residues. Germline V gene data show CDR1 as SGDLS and CDR2 as YYNGEE. V dropped 3 bases and J dropped 3 bases, with 3 bases sitting between them. Written as DNA, the CDR3 is TGTGCCAGCAGCGCCGAAGAGACCCAGTACTTC. It yields the protein CASSAEETQYF. The full variable domain, with the rest looked up from reference TRBV9 and TRBJ2-5, is DSGVTQTPKHLITATGQRVTLRCSPRSGDLSVYWYQQSLDQGLQFLIQYYNGEERAKGNILERFSAQQFPDLHSELNLSSLELGDSALYFCASSAEETQYFGPGTRLLVL.

Only a few counts were recorded for this clone. The chain has TRBV14 and TRBJ2-5, with a possible D match to TRBD2 (6 bases). The CDR3 is made up of 14 amino acids. V lost 5 bases and J 2 bases, leaving 12 bases between the germline ends. Germline loops: CDR1 SGHDN, CDR2 FVKESK. CDR3 amino acids: CASSDGRRQETQYF. The DNA for the CDR3 is TGTGCCAGCAGCGACGGGAGAAGGCAAGAGACCCAGTACTTC.

In its sample, this clone was seen a few times. The chain combines TRBV7-9 with TRBJ2-2; tentatively, D is TRBD1 (6 bases). The germline V gene has CDR1 SEHNR and CDR2 FQNEAQ (reference sequence). CDR3 length: 16 amino acids. Trimming stripped 7 bases from V and 0 bases from J, with 15 bases between. The CDR3 coding sequence is TGTGCCAGCACCGTAAGACAGGCCGCGAACACCGGGGAGCTGTTTTTT. Its protein product is CASTVRQAANTGELFF.

This clone was detected a few times. The genes are TRBV27 and TRBJ1-6, with unresolved D. The germline gives CDR1 MNHEY, CDR2 SMNVEV (reference sequence). With 3 bases removed from V and 10 bases from J, the gap between germline ends came to 10 bases. The CDR3 totals 13 residues. CDR3 loop: CASSLEAVSPLHF. CDR3 nucleotide sequence: TGTGCCAGCAGTTTGGAAGCGGTATCACCCCTCCACTTT.

This chain connects TRBV28 to TRBJ2-3; TRBD2 matches 7 bases. Germline-derived CDR1 and CDR2 are MDHEN and SYDVKM. This CDR3 has 13 amino acids. Trimming took 7 bases from V and 3 from J; bases not matched to a gene: 4. The CDR3 loop reads CASNPGGTDTQYF. The CDR3 nucleotides are TGTGCCAGCAACCCCGGGGGGACAGATACGCAGTATTTT.

The chain joins TRBV9 to TRBJ1-1, with TRBD1 as a possible D gene (6 bases). CDR1 and CDR2 from the germline V gene are SGDLS and YYNGEE. The CDR3 spans 16 residues. The germline V and J ends were trimmed by 0 bases and 2 bases, with 14 bases remaining between them. CDR3 sequence reads: CASSVGTANFNTEAFF. DNA of the CDR3: TGTGCCAGCAGCGTAGGGACAGCGAATTTTAACACTGAAGCTTTCTTT. Filled out from reference TRBV9 and TRBJ1-1, the complete variable domain reads DSGVTQTPKHLITATGQRVTLRCSPRSGDLSVYWYQQSLDQGLQFLIQYYNGEERAKGNILERFSAQQFPDLHSELNLSSLELGDSALYFCASSVGTANFNTEAFFGQGTRLTVV.

This clone came up a few times. This chain joins TRBV9 and TRBJ1-1; possibly TRBD1 for D (6 bases). The germline V gene encodes CDR1 SGDLS and CDR2 YYNGEE. Trimming removed 0 bases from V and 1 base from J, with 10 bases in between. The CDR3 totals 15 residues. CDR3 DNA: TGTGCCAGCAGCGTAGGTAACAGGGCGAACACTGAAGCTTTCTTT. Protein: CASSVGNRANTEAFF.

This chain uses TRBV14 with TRBJ2-2, with D perhaps TRBD1 (6 bases). CDR3 length: 16 residues. CDR1 SGHDN and CDR2 FVKESK come from the germline V gene. Deletions cut 2 bases from V and 3 bases from J, with 13 bases between. This chain's CDR3 is CASSQRTGQHTGELFF. The CDR3 DNA is TGTGCCAGCAGCCAACGAACAGGGCAGCACACCGGGGAGCTGTTTTTT.

A single count supports this clone. This chain's CDR3 is CASSVQGAGYNEQFF. The CDR3 region has the DNA TGTGCCAGCAGTGTCCAGGGGGCCGGGTACAATGAGCAGTTCTTC. The chain couples TRBV6-1 to TRBJ2-1, with 8 positions matching TRBD1. Germline assignment: CDR1 MNHNS and CDR2 SASEGT. This CDR3 has 15 amino acids. V was clipped by 4 bases and J by 4 bases; unmatched bases: 6.

The table lists this clone with a few counts. This chain links TRBV30 with TRBJ2-2, with 8 bases that match TRBD1. V lost 6 bases, J lost 6 bases, and 9 bases stayed unmatched. Looked up from germline, CDR1 is GTSNPN and CDR2 is SVGIG (reference sequence). The CDR3 is 14 residues long. CDR3 protein: CACRTGRSAGELFF. The DNA for the CDR3 is TGTGCCTGTCGGACAGGGAGGTCGGCCGGGGAGCTGTTTTTT.

This clone was recorded a few times. The chain carries TRBV11-2 and TRBJ2-2, with no clear D. The V end lost 4 bases, the J end lost 7 bases, and 7 bases lay between the germline ends. Germline-derived CDR1 and CDR2 are SGHAT and FQNNGV. The CDR3 has 12 residues. CDR3 region: CASSSEHGELFF. Written as DNA, the CDR3 is TGTGCCAGCAGCTCTGAACACGGGGAGCTGTTTTTT.

The gene calls are TRBV28 and TRBJ1-1; possible D gene TRBD1, 6 bases. CDR1 and CDR2 (germline): MDHEN, SYDVKM. CDR3 size: 15 residues. V was pared by 4 bases and J by 5 bases, with 17 bases between. The CDR3 region is CASSSQGPRGTEAFF. CDR3 DNA sequence: TGTGCCAGCAGTTCCCAGGGGCCGCGGGGGACTGAAGCTTTCTTT.

The chain combines TRBV5-8 with TRBJ2-7; no clear D. The CDR3 has 14 amino acids. The ends were cut back, 1 base at V and 0 bases at J, with 8 bases in the middle. Germline values: CDR1 SGHTS, CDR2 YDEGEE. The CDR3 nucleotides read TGTGCCAGCAGCTTGAGTGGCATCTCCTACGAGCAGTACTTC. As protein: CASSLSGISYEQYF.

This clone was seen more than once but under ten times. The J gene is TRBJ2-5, the V gene TRBV6-1; 11 bases align to TRBD1. Germline V gene sequence: CDR1 MNHNS, CDR2 SASEGT. The CDR3 consists of 16 residues. V shed 3 bases and J 3 bases; nucleotides not matched to a gene: 6. The CDR3 here is CASSDPGQGVKETQYF. The CDR3 DNA sequence: TGTGCCAGCAGTGACCCGGGACAGGGGGTTAAAGAGACCCAGTACTTC.

This chain connects TRBV7-2 to TRBJ2-1; 10 bases are shared with TRBD2. The CDR3 has 14 amino acids. CDR1 is SGHTA, CDR2 FQGNSA, per germline. The ends lost 6 bases at V and 5 bases at J; junction bases unmatched: 4. The CDR3 region is CASSRTSGNNEQFF. CDR3 in DNA: TGTGCCAGCAGTAGGACTAGCGGTAACAATGAGCAGTTCTTC. The full variable domain, its missing parts supplied by reference TRBV7-2 and TRBJ2-1, is GAGVSQSPSNKVTEKGKDVELRCDPISGHTALYWYRQSLGQGLEFLIYFQGNSAPDKSGLPSDRFSAERTGGSVSTLTIQRTQQEDSAVYLCASSRTSGNNEQFFGPGTRLTVL.

The V gene is TRBV7-2, the J gene TRBJ1-5, with D perhaps TRBD1 (5 bases). Germline-derived CDR1 and CDR2 are SGHTA and FQGNSA. The germline V and J ends were trimmed by 1 base and 5 bases, with 12 bases remaining between them. The length of the CDR3 is 15 residues. Written as DNA, the CDR3 is TGTGCCAGCAGCTTAGGGAGATGGGGGGATCAGCCCCAGCATTTT. This sequence encodes CASSLGRWGDQPQHF.

The J gene is TRBJ2-2, the V gene TRBV11-2, with TRBD2 matching 9 bases. The length of the CDR3 is 16 residues. V was pared by 3 bases and J by 1 base, with 3 bases of the junction left unmatched. Looked up from germline, CDR1 is SGHAT and CDR2 is FQNNGV. The CDR3 coding sequence is TGTGCCAGCAGCTTTATGACTAGCGGGAACACCGGGGAGCTGTTTTTT. Translated: CASSFMTSGNTGELFF. Combining the CDR3 with reference TRBV11-2 and TRBJ2-2 gives the whole variable domain EAGVAQSPRYKIIEKRQSVAFWCNPISGHATLYWYQQILGQGPKLLIQFQNNGVVDDSQLPKDRFSAERLKGVDSTLKIQPAKLEDSAVYLCASSFMTSGNTGELFFGEGSRLTVL.